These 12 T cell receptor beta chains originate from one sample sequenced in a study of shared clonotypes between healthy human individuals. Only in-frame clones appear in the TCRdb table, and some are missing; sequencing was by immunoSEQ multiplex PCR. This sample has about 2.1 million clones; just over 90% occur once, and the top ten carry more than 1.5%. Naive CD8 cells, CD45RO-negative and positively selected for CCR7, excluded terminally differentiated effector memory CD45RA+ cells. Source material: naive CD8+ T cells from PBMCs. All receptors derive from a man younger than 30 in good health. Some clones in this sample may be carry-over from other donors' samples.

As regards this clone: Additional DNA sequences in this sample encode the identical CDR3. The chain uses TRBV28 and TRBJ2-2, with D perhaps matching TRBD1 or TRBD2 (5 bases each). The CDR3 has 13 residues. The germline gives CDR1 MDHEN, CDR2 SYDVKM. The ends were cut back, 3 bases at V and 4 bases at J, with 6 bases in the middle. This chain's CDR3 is CASSFGGTGELFF. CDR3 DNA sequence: TGTGCCAGCAGTTTTGGGGGCACCGGGGAGCTGTTTTTT.

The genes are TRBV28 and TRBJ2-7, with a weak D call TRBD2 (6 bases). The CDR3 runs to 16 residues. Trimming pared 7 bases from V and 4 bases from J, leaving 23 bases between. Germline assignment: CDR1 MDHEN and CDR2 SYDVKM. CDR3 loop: CASTPRPGLRFYEQYF. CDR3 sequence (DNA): TGTGCCAGCACCCCGAGACCGGGACTCCGATTTTACGAGCAGTACTTC.

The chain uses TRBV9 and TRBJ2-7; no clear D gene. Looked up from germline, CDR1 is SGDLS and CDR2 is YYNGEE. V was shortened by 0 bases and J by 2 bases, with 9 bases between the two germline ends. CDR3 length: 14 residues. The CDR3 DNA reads TGTGCCAGCAGCGTAGGAACTGAAACCTACGAGCAGTACTTC. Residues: CASSVGTETYEQYF. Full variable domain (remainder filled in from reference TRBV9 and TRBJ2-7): DSGVTQTPKHLITATGQRVTLRCSPRSGDLSVYWYQQSLDQGLQFLIQYYNGEERAKGNILERFSAQQFPDLHSELNLSSLELGDSALYFCASSVGTETYEQYFGPGTRLTVT.

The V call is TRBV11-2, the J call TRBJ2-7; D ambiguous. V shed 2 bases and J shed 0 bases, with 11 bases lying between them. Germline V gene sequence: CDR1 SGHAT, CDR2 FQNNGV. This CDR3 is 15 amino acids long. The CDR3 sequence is CASSLLSNPSYEQYF. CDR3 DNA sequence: TGTGCCAGCAGCTTATTAAGCAACCCCTCCTACGAGCAGTACTTC.

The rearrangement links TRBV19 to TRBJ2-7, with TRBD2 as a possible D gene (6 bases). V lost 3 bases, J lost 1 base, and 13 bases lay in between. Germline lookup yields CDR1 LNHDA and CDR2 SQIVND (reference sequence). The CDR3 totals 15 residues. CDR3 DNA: TGTGCCAGTAGTATTGGGGGGAGCGATTCCTACGAGCAGTACTTC. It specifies CASSIGGSDSYEQYF.

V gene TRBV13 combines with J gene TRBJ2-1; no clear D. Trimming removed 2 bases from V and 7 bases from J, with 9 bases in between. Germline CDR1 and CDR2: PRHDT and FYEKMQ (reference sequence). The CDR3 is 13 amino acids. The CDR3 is CASSLLSGNEQFF. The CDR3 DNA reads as TGTGCCAGCAGCTTATTGTCGGGTAATGAGCAGTTCTTC.

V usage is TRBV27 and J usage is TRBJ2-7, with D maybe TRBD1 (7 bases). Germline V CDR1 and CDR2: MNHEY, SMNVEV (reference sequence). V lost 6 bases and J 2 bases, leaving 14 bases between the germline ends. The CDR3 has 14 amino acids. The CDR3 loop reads CASRGQGGAYEQYF. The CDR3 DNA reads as TGTGCCAGCAGGGGGCAGGGGGGAGCCTACGAGCAGTACTTC.

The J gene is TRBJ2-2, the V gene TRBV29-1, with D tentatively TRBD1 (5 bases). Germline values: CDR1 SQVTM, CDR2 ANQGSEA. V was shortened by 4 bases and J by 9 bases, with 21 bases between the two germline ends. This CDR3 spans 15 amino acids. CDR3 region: CSVVSQGRGTRELFF. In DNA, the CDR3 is TGCAGCGTTGTAAGTCAGGGTCGCGGCACAAGGGAGCTGTTTTTT.

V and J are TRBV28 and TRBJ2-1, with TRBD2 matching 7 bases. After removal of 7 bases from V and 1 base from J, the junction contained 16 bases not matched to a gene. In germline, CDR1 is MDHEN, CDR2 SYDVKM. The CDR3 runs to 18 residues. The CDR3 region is CASTPYLPGTTSYNEQFF. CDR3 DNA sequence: TGTGCCAGCACTCCTTATCTCCCCGGGACTACGTCCTACAATGAGCAGTTCTTC.

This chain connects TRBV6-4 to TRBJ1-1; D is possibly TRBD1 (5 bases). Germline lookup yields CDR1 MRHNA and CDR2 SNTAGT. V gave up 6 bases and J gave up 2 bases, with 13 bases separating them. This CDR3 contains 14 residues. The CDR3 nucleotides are TGTGCCAGCAGCCTCGACGGGGGTAACACTGAAGCTTTCTTT. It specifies CASSLDGGNTEAFF.

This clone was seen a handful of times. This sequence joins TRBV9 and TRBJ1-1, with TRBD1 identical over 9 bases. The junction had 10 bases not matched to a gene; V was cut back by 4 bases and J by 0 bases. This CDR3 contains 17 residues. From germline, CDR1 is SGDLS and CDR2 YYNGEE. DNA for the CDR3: TGTGCCAGCAGCCCGGCCCCCGGGACAGGGATGAACACTGAAGCTTTCTTT. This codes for CASSPAPGTGMNTEAFF.

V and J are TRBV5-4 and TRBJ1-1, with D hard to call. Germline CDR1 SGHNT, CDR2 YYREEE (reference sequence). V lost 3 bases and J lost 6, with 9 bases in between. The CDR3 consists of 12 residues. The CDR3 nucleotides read TGTGCCAGCAGCTACGGGTCGGCTGAAGCTTTCTTT. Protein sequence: CASSYGSAEAFF.